This TCR beta chain was profiled in a study of Ad26.COV2.S vaccination and SARS-CoV-2 variants. General study points: In vaccinated individuals, spike-specific CD8+ and CD4+ T cell responses reportedly displayed substantial breadth.

TCRdb's copy holds only in-frame clones and misses some; the assay was immunoSEQ multiplex PCR. Of over 400,000 clones detected, roughly 90% appear once; the ten largest clones hold approximately 1.6%. V gave up 3 bases and J gave up 0 bases; unmatched junction bases: 15. CDR3 length equals 19 residues. Germline CDR1 and CDR2: SEHNR and FQNEAQ (reference sequence). Regarding treatment: about 20 received Ad26.COV2.S at low or high dose, single or two shots; several received placebo; per-sample allocation not given. Material that was analyzed had been drawn on day 63 after the first vaccine or placebo injection. Of note for this clone: Its antigen remains unidentified.

The TCR originated in a person between 18 and 65 years old who received the Ad26.COV2.S COVID-19 vaccine or a placebo. This specimen consisted of peripheral blood, obtained in a trial of Ad26.COV2.S vaccine versus placebo. This chain connects TRBV7-9 to TRBJ2-3, with 7 bases identical to TRBD2. The CDR3: CASSFKGAGEFVSTDTQYF. The DNA for the CDR3 is TGTGCCAGCAGCTTTAAAGGGGCGGGGGAGTTCGTTAGCACAGATACGCAGTATTTT.